This entry features one T cell receptor beta chain sequence. MiXCR, run by TCRdb on the 5' RACE reads, gives a single entry per CDR3 protein. The sample shows tens of thousands of distinct CDR3 sequences, roughly 15% of them seen only once. This sample is drawn from a study of T cells of healthy individuals. CDR1 is SEHNR and CDR2 is FQNEAQ in the germline V gene (reference sequence). V shed 2 bases, J shed 0 bases, and the junction held 1 base outside the gene matches. The CDR3 contains 15 residues. This clonotype was sampled from a human donor in good health. The genes are TRBV7-9 and TRBJ2-3; TRBD2 aligns across 8 bases. CDR3 region: CASSLTSGSTDTQYF. CDR3 in DNA: TGTGCCAGCAGCTTAACTAGCGGCAGCACAGATACGCAGTATTTT.